The 13 T cell receptor beta chains presented below share a single source sample, sequenced in a study of T cell responses to AZD1222 COVID-19 vaccine. Measured with immunoSEQ multiplex PCR; TCRdb has only the in-frame clones, and not every one. The table lists over 150,000 clones, roughly 90% of them singletons, with under 20% in the top ten. Here the sequenced sample was peripheral blood, taken on day 0 of AZD1222 vaccination. These receptors came from an adult in good health.

This chain uses TRBV28 with TRBJ1-2, with D possibly TRBD1 on 6 matching bases. CDR1 and CDR2 from the germline V gene are MDHEN and SYDVKM. The CDR3 is 14 residues long. V lost 7 bases and J 9 bases, leaving 21 bases between the germline ends. DNA of the CDR3: TGTGCCAGCAACCCGCCAGGGGTAAGGTATAGCTACACCTTC. It yields the protein CASNPPGVRYSYTF.

V gene TRBV18 combines with J gene TRBJ1-2, with D tentatively TRBD1 (5 bases). The length of the CDR3 is 15 residues. From germline, CDR1 is KGHSH and CDR2 LQKENI. V was clipped by 3 bases and J by 7 bases, with 18 bases between them. The CDR3 region is CASSPWDPPRRGYTF. CDR3 nucleotide sequence: TGTGCCAGCTCACCCTGGGACCCTCCTCGTCGTGGCTACACCTTC.

This clone was counted a single time. The chain is built from TRBV25-1 and TRBJ1-2; D gene ambiguous. CDR1 is MGHDK, CDR2 SYGVNS, per germline. The germline V and J ends were trimmed by 5 bases and 7 bases, with 17 bases remaining between them. CDR3 length: 14 amino acids. The CDR3 DNA reads as TGTGCCAGCAGTCTTCATAACATCCCGGGTGGCTACACCTTC. Its protein is CASSLHNIPGGYTF.

The chain couples TRBV4-1 to TRBJ2-3; unclear D gene. Per germline, CDR1 MGHRA and CDR2 YSYEKL. Trimming removed 3 bases from V and 6 bases from J, with 10 bases in between. The CDR3 covers 13 residues. The DNA of the CDR3 is TGCGCCAGCAGCCAGAATCCGCCGGATACGCAGTATTTT. This gives the protein CASSQNPPDTQYF.

This clone was seen more than once but under ten times. The gene calls are TRBV30 and TRBJ1-5; D perhaps matches TRBD1 (5 bases). From germline, CDR1 is GTSNPN and CDR2 SVGIG (reference sequence). CDR3 size: 15 residues. The germline V and J ends were trimmed by 0 bases and 3 bases, with 12 bases remaining between them. The CDR3 loop is CAWSVGTQANQPQHF. Here the CDR3 DNA reads TGTGCCTGGAGTGTCGGGACCCAAGCCAATCAGCCCCAGCATTTT.

The rearrangement links TRBV19 to TRBJ1-2; D is undetermined. The V gene's germline CDR1 is LNHDA and CDR2 SQIVND (reference sequence). Trimming stripped 5 bases from V and 0 bases from J, with 4 bases between. The CDR3 is 12 residues long. CDR3 in DNA: TGTGCCAGTAGTTGGGCTAACTATGGCTACACCTTC. Translated: CASSWANYGYTF.

Written as DNA, the CDR3 is TGTGCTAGTGGTTCCGGAAATAGCGGGAGGGGTATCCTAGCCGATTACGAGCAGTACTTC. Its translation: CASGSGNSGRGILADYEQYF. J is TRBJ2-7 and V is TRBV12-5, with 11 bases identical to TRBD2. CDR3 length: 20 residues. In germline, CDR1 is LGHNT, CDR2 FRNRAP. Losses at the gene ends were 4 bases for V and 4 bases for J; bases not matched to a gene: 21.

The chain joins TRBV7-9 to TRBJ2-7; the match to TRBD2 covers 16 bases. Germline values: CDR1 SEHNR, CDR2 FQNEAQ (reference sequence). Trimming at V came to 5 bases and at J to 2 bases, leaving 6 bases not matched to a gene. The CDR3 has 17 amino acids. The CDR3 sequence: CASSQGLAGGPPYEQYF. CDR3 in DNA: TGTGCCAGCAGCCAGGGACTAGCGGGAGGGCCCCCCTACGAGCAGTACTTC.

The J gene is TRBJ1-5, the V gene TRBV3-1 (or the pseudogene TRBV3-2); possible D gene TRBD1, 6 bases. Per germline, CDR1 LGHDT and CDR2 YNNKEL (reference sequence). V dropped 3 bases and J dropped 2 bases, with 14 bases sitting between them. The CDR3 length is 16 residues. CDR3 nucleotides: TGTGCCAGCAGCCATTCACAGGGTGTGGGCAATCAGCCCCAGCATTTT. It yields the protein CASSHSQGVGNQPQHF.

A single count supports this clone. The chain has TRBV3-1 (or the pseudogene TRBV3-2) and TRBJ2-1; D unclear. The V and J ends lost 4 bases and 3 bases respectively, with 7 bases between them. Germline CDR1 LGHDT, CDR2 YNNKEL (reference sequence). The CDR3 loop spans 13 amino acids. CDR3 nucleotides: TGTGCCAGCAGCCCCAGAGGCTACAATGAGCAGTTCTTC. It is translated as CASSPRGYNEQFF.

V usage is TRBV6-6 and J usage is TRBJ2-7; a possible D gene is TRBD2 (5 bases). V shed 2 bases and J shed 2 bases, with 13 bases lying between them. CDR1 is MNHNY, CDR2 SVGAGI, per germline (reference sequence). The CDR3 consists of 15 residues. CDR3 sequence (DNA): TGTGCCAGCAGTTACAGAGCGGTGCCAACCTACGAGCAGTACTTC. As protein: CASSYRAVPTYEQYF.

V is TRBV5-1 and J is TRBJ2-7, with D possibly being TRBD2 (6 bases). With 4 bases removed from V and 0 bases from J, the gap between germline ends came to 14 bases. Germline loops: CDR1 SGHRS, CDR2 YFSETQ. The CDR3 extends over 15 amino acids. CDR3 loop: CASSTSGLRSYEQYF. CDR3 sequence (DNA): TGCGCCAGCAGCACGTCGGGACTGCGCTCCTACGAGCAGTACTTC.

The chain employs TRBV6-5 and TRBJ2-7; weak D call: TRBD2 (6 bases). V was pared by 2 bases and J by 5 bases, with 13 bases between. CDR3 length: 14 amino acids. Germline CDR1 MNHEY, CDR2 SVGAGI. CDR3 bases: TGTGCCAGCAGTTACCCGACTAGAACCCACGAGCAGTACTTC. Protein product: CASSYPTRTHEQYF.